The rows below give T cell receptor beta chains drawn from one sample of a study of cytomegalovirus exposure and HLA in healthy donors. Profiled with immunoSEQ multiplex PCR; TCRdb holds only in-frame clones, not every one. The repertoire holds around 200,000 clones, roughly 81% seen once, with less than 4% in the top ten. Sequencing was performed on PBMCs. These receptors were obtained from a woman in her twenties or thirties in good health and CMV-seropositive. Each CDR3 is given with its conserved first and last residue. A D gene is named only where the DNA matches it firmly. Expanded clones get a size class; other rows say once, few or many, or leave the size out.

D,size,J,V,CDR3,DNA
TRBD1,-,TRBJ2-1,TRBV13,CASSLTGQATPGRQFF,TGTGCCAGCAGCTTAACGGGACAGGCGACCCCCGGGAGGCAGTTCTTC
-,-,TRBJ1-1,TRBV7-9,CSSSSRGSVSTEAFF,TGTTCCAGCAGCTCTAGGGGCAGCGTATCCACTGAAGCTTTCTTT
-,-,TRBJ2-5,TRBV7-9,CASKGVGETQYF,TGTGCCAGCAAGGGGGTAGGAGAGACCCAGTACTTC
-,-,TRBJ1-5,TRBV9,CASSPSSGYGQPQHF,TGTGCCAGCAGCCCAAGCTCAGGGTACGGACAGCCCCAGCATTTT
-,-,TRBJ1-3,TRBV7-2,CASSLGGGGGTGNTIYF,TGTGCCAGCAGCTTAGGGGGTGGGGGAGGGACTGGAAACACCATATATTTT
-,-,TRBJ1-1,TRBV20-1,CSRTVNTEAFF,TGCAGTAGGACAGTGAACACTGAAGCTTTCTTT
-,-,TRBJ2-1,TRBV29-1,CSGWKRAEAYNEQFF,TGCAGCGGTTGGAAGAGAGCGGAAGCCTACAATGAGCAGTTCTTC
-,few,TRBJ1-6,TRBV4-1,CASSQDAGVYSPLHF,TGCGCCAGCAGCCAAGATGCGGGGGTGTATTCACCCCTCCACTTT
-,-,TRBJ1-1,TRBV5-4,CASSSTNRDRTEAFF,TGTGCCAGCAGCAGCACTAACAGGGATCGCACTGAAGCTTTCTTT
-,-,TRBJ2-7,TRBV6-6,CASSPSYEQYF,TGTGCCAGCAGCCCCAGCTACGAGCAGTACTTC